The 2 T cell receptor beta chains given below trace back to one sample, sequenced in a study of blood T cells in healthy people across ages. Together with a sample-barcoded 5' primer, a J-beta primer mix was included in a second PCR lasting about 6 to 11 cycles. One entry per CDR3 protein results from TCRdb running MiXCR on the 5' RACE reads. The table has around 1,700,000 distinct CDR3 sequences, 28% seen once. What was sequenced was blood. The receptors come from a woman aged 25 to 39 in good health.

This rearrangement joins TRBV27 to TRBJ2-3; 12 nucleotides match TRBD2. There are 17 residues in the CDR3. Germline-derived CDR1 and CDR2 are MNHEY and SMNVEV (reference sequence). J lost 1 base, V lost 2 bases, and 4 bases had no gene match. This CDR3 reads CASSLTASGGGTDTQYF. Here the CDR3 DNA reads TGTGCCAGCAGTTTAACGGCTAGCGGGGGGGGCACAGATACGCAGTATTTT.

The rearrangement joins TRBV6-2 or TRBV6-3 to TRBJ2-1, with unresolved D. V lost 2 bases and J 9 bases, leaving 11 bases between the germline ends. Per the germline V gene, CDR1 is MNHEY and CDR2 is SVGEGT. This CDR3 is 13 amino acids long. The CDR3: CASSYGPLGEQFF. DNA of the CDR3: TGTGCCAGCAGTTACGGACCATTAGGTGAGCAGTTCTTC.